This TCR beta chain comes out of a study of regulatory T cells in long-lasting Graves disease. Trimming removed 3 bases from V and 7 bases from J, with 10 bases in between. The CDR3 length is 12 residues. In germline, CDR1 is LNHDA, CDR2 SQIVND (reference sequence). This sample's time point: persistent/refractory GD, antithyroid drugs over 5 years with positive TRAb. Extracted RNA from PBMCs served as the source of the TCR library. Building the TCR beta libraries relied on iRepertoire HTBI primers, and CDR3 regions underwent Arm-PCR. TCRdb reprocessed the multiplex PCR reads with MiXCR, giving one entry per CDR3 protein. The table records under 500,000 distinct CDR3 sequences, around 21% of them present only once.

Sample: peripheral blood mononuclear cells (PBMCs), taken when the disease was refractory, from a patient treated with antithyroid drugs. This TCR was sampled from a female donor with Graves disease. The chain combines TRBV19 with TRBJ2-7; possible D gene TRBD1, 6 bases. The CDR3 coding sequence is TGTGCCAGTAGTATCACAGGGAAGGAGCAGTACTTC. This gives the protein CASSITGKEQYF.